The subject of this entry is one T cell receptor (beta chain). What it binds is unknown. The entry originates in a study of identical twins. Points from the study as a whole: In beta out-of-frame sequences, the excess sharing between twins was weaker.

The CDR3 covers 15 residues. The germline V and J ends were trimmed by 4 bases and 7 bases, with 17 bases remaining between them. Germline assignment: CDR1 SGDLS and CDR2 YYNGEE. TCRdb reprocessed the 5' RACE reads with MiXCR, giving one entry per CDR3 protein. The data show about 720,000 distinct CDR3 sequences, 15% to 20% seen once. These data were also reused for a study on T cells expressing NK-cell markers.

This clonotype was obtained from a young woman in good health. The rearrangement uses TRBV9 and TRBJ2-2; D perhaps matches TRBD2 (7 bases). Sequences were obtained from PBMCs. The DNA for the CDR3 is TGTGCCAGCAGCCCGCAGAGGGGGGGATTCGGGGAGCTGTTTTTT. As protein: CASSPQRGGFGELFF. Full variable domain (remainder filled in from reference TRBV9 and TRBJ2-2): DSGVTQTPKHLITATGQRVTLRCSPRSGDLSVYWYQQSLDQGLQFLIQYYNGEERAKGNILERFSAQQFPDLHSELNLSSLELGDSALYFCASSPQRGGFGELFFGEGSRLTVL.